The text below deals with one TCR beta chain. Looked up from germline, CDR1 is MNHEY and CDR2 is SVGAGI. The CDR3 runs to 17 residues. The source of the sample is a study of T cells expressing NK-cell markers. TCRdb reprocessed the 5' RACE reads and stores each CDR3 protein as one record, lacking DNA. The listing records 500,000 to 700,000 distinct CDR3 sequences. The V call is TRBV6-5, the J call TRBJ1-1; TCRdb's assignment of TRBD1 cannot be checked, as there is no DNA. Sequencing was performed on blood T cells: a sorted CD56 or NKG2C T cell subset, CD4+ or CD8+ T cells, or bulk PBMC T cells (not recorded which). This clonotype was sampled from a young man in good health. CDR3 protein: CASSYILPGQLNTEAFF.